Following are 21 T cell receptor beta chains from one sample sequenced in a study of blood T cell repertoires in COVID-19. Some clones are missing from TCRdb's copy, which holds only in-frame ones; the method was immunoSEQ multiplex PCR. The sample contains under 500,000 clones, 75% to 90% of which appear only once. Sequencing used peripheral blood. The receptors originated from a woman in her twenties or thirties with acute or convalescent COVID-19.

This clone was counted only a few times. The gene calls are TRBV7-9 and TRBJ2-7, with D possibly TRBD1 on 5 matching bases. This CDR3 is built from 13 residues. V gave up 5 bases and J gave up 4 bases, with 12 bases separating them. The germline V gene has CDR1 SEHNR and CDR2 FQNEAQ (reference sequence). The CDR3 DNA sequence: TGTGCCAGCAGCGCAGGGTTATCATACGAGCAGTACTTC. Translating it yields CASSAGLSYEQYF.

The chain is built from TRBV2 and TRBJ2-5; D is possibly TRBD2 (5 bases). V was shortened by 8 bases and J by 5 bases, with 15 bases between the two germline ends. Germline loops: CDR1 SNHLY, CDR2 FYNNEI. This CDR3 contains 13 residues. The CDR3 DNA reads TGTGCCAGCTTGACTACGGGGTCGGAGACCCAGTACTTC. It translates to CASLTTGSETQYF.

The chain combines TRBV12-3 or TRBV12-4 with TRBJ2-7, with a possible D match to TRBD1 (6 bases). Trimming left V 6 bases short and J 5 bases short, with 14 bases between. The CDR3 contains 13 residues. CDR3 loop: CASSQQGLNEQYF. The CDR3 DNA follows: TGTGCCAGCAGCCAACAGGGTCTGAACGAGCAGTACTTC.

This chain links TRBV5-4 with TRBJ1-1, with D uncertain. The CDR3 covers 13 residues. Trimming left V 2 bases short and J 1 base short, with 6 bases between. Germline loops: CDR1 SGHNT, CDR2 YYREEE (reference sequence). CDR3 amino acids: CASSFRGNTEAFF. The CDR3 DNA sequence: TGTGCCAGCAGCTTCAGAGGGAACACTGAAGCTTTCTTT.

The rearrangement uses TRBV21-1 and TRBJ1-6; TRBD1 is the table's D call and was not checked against the DNA. TRBV21-1 is flagged as a pseudogene. The CDR3 length is 18 residues. The CDR3 DNA is TGTGCCAGCAGCGGATCATCGGCCGGGACAGGTTGCGATTCACCCCTCCACTTT. This encodes CASSGSSAGTGCDSPLHF.

The J gene is TRBJ1-1, the V gene TRBV19, with D unresolved. V lost 1 base and J 4 bases, leaving 13 bases between the germline ends. Germline assignment: CDR1 LNHDA and CDR2 SQIVND (reference sequence). The CDR3 runs to 15 residues. This chain's CDR3 is CASSIGLGVGTEAFF. CDR3 bases: TGTGCCAGTAGTATAGGCCTCGGGGTTGGCACTGAAGCTTTCTTT. Full variable domain (missing parts from reference TRBV19 and TRBJ1-1): DGGITQSPKYLFRKEGQNVTLSCEQNLNHDAMYWYRQDPGQGLRLIYYSQIVNDFQKGDIAEGYSVSREKKESFPLTVTSAQKNPTAFYLCASSIGLGVGTEAFFGQGTRLTVV.

The chain joins TRBV6-5 to TRBJ1-4, with D perhaps matching TRBD1 (5 bases). The V and J ends lost 6 bases and 8 bases respectively, with 19 bases between them. The CDR3 is 15 amino acids. Per the germline V gene, CDR1 is MNHEY and CDR2 is SVGAGI. For the CDR3, the DNA is TGTGCCAGCAGCCTCTGGGGGGGGACGAAGGAAAAACTGTTTTTT. This sequence encodes CASSLWGGTKEKLFF.

V is TRBV28 and J is TRBJ2-7; the match to TRBD1 covers 9 bases. Per the germline V gene, CDR1 is MDHEN and CDR2 is SYDVKM. V gave up 8 bases and J gave up 2 bases; unmatched junction bases: 7. This CDR3 has 14 residues. The CDR3 sequence is CASAVRTGAYEQYF. CDR3 nucleotides: TGTGCCAGCGCCGTTAGGACAGGGGCCTACGAGCAGTACTTC.

The DNA of the CDR3 is TGTGCCAGCAGCTCCGACCATTTGGACAGTGGTAATCAGCCCCAGCATTTT. This sequence encodes CASSSDHLDSGNQPQHF. The chain joins TRBV11-2 to TRBJ1-5, with a weak D call TRBD1 (6 bases). Per germline, CDR1 SGHAT and CDR2 FQNNGV. CDR3 size: 17 residues. The V and J ends lost 4 bases and 4 bases respectively, with 20 bases between them.

This chain joins TRBV2 and TRBJ1-1; D is unresolved. This CDR3 is built from 14 residues. Germline CDR1 SNHLY, CDR2 FYNNEI. V gave up 8 bases and J gave up 4 bases, with 17 bases separating them. DNA of the CDR3: TGTGCCAGCCTGGTTTGGGCTATGCGCACTGAAGCTTTCTTT. This encodes CASLVWAMRTEAFF.

The rearrangement uses TRBV18 and TRBJ1-2; 9 bases agree with TRBD1. From germline, CDR1 is KGHSH and CDR2 LQKENI. V was clipped by 2 bases and J by 5 bases; unmatched bases: 3. This CDR3 comprises 14 residues. CDR3 bases: TGTGCCAGCTCACCAGAACAGGGGGCGTATGGCTACACCTTC. This codes for CASSPEQGAYGYTF.

The J gene is TRBJ1-1, the V gene TRBV7-9; TRBD1 matches 8 bases. This CDR3 spans 16 amino acids. Per the germline V gene, CDR1 is SEHNR and CDR2 is FQNEAQ (reference sequence). Germline trimming cut 2 bases from V and 2 bases from J; bases unmatched to any gene: 7. This chain's CDR3 is CASSLSSQGANTEAFF. The CDR3 nucleotides read TGTGCCAGCAGCTTAAGCTCGCAGGGGGCTAACACTGAAGCTTTCTTT. Complete variable domain (other parts from reference TRBV7-9 and TRBJ1-1): DTGVSQNPRHKITKRGQNVTFRCDPISEHNRLYWYRQTLGQGPEFLTYFQNEAQLEKSRLLSDRFSAERPKGSFSTLEIQRTEQGDSAMYLCASSLSSQGANTEAFFGQGTRLTVV.

This clone was seen a handful of times. This sequence joins TRBV19 and TRBJ1-6; perhaps TRBD1 as D (6 bases). The CDR3 sequence is 12 residues long. Trimming took off 4 bases at V and 10 bases at J, with 8 bases between the two ends. Germline CDR1 is LNHDA and CDR2 is SQIVND (reference sequence). The CDR3 DNA reads as TGTGCCAGTAGTAGGGACAAATCACCCCTCCACTTT. Translation: CASSRDKSPLHF.

The chain recombines TRBV5-5 with TRBJ2-1, with 10 bases lining up with TRBD2. V lost 1 base to trimming and J lost 6 bases; unmatched junction nucleotides: 4. The CDR3 length is 15 residues. Germline CDR1 and CDR2: SGHKS and YYEKEE (reference sequence). The CDR3 protein is CASSLWSGGVNEQFF. In DNA, the CDR3 is TGTGCCAGCAGCTTGTGGAGCGGGGGGGTCAATGAGCAGTTCTTC.

The chain employs TRBV6-5 and TRBJ2-6; maybe TRBD1 (6 bases). V was pared by 5 bases and J by 0 bases, with 8 bases between. The CDR3 has 15 residues. In germline, CDR1 is MNHEY, CDR2 SVGAGI. The CDR3 nucleotides read TGTGCCAGCAGTCCGACAGGCTCTGGGGCCAACGTCCTGACTTTC. Encoded protein: CASSPTGSGANVLTF.

The chain employs TRBV3-1 (or the pseudogene TRBV3-2) and TRBJ1-2, with 8 bases lining up with TRBD1. V lost 4 bases, J lost 7 bases, and 11 bases stayed unmatched. Looked up from germline, CDR1 is LGHDT and CDR2 is YNNKEL (reference sequence). The CDR3 runs to 15 residues. In DNA, the CDR3 is TGTGCCAGCAGCCGAAGACGGACAGGGACCGGTGGCTACACCTTC. Protein product: CASSRRRTGTGGYTF.

The J gene is TRBJ1-5, the V gene TRBV28; 7 bases map to TRBD1. The CDR3 has 19 amino acids. The V gene's germline CDR1 is MDHEN and CDR2 SYDVKM. V dropped 7 bases and J dropped 1; count of bases not matched to a gene: 19. In DNA form, the CDR3 reads TGTGCCAGCACTCCAGTACAATGGGCGGGGACAGAGAGCAATCAGCCCCAGCATTTT. It encodes CASTPVQWAGTESNQPQHF.

The rearrangement uses TRBV19 and TRBJ2-2, with 8 nucleotides matching TRBD2. This CDR3 spans 18 amino acids. V shed 5 bases and J 0 bases; nucleotides not matched to a gene: 11. The germline V gene encodes CDR1 LNHDA and CDR2 SQIVND (reference sequence). The CDR3 is CASSLGGVRKPNTGELFF. CDR3 coding DNA: TGTGCCAGTAGTCTCGGGGGGGTCCGAAAACCGAACACCGGGGAGCTGTTTTTT.

The chain joins TRBV29-1 to TRBJ1-2; 7 bases are shared with TRBD1. Germline trimming cut 4 bases from V and 4 bases from J; bases unmatched to any gene: 6. This CDR3 spans 13 amino acids. Germline V gene sequence: CDR1 SQVTM, CDR2 ANQGSEA. The CDR3 coding sequence is TGCAGCGTTGTGGAGGGGGCAGGCTATGGCTACACCTTC. This sequence encodes CSVVEGAGYGYTF.

The V and J genes are TRBV11-2 and TRBJ2-2; D might be TRBD1 (5 bases). CDR3 length: 15 amino acids. Trimming shortened V by 1 base and J by 3 bases, and 9 bases separated the two germline ends. Germline V gene sequence: CDR1 SGHAT, CDR2 FQNNGV. CDR3 amino acids: CASSLGAGYTGELFF. The CDR3 nucleotides are TGTGCCAGCAGCTTAGGGGCAGGGTACACCGGGGAGCTGTTTTTT. Complete variable domain (other parts from reference TRBV11-2 and TRBJ2-2): EAGVAQSPRYKIIEKRQSVAFWCNPISGHATLYWYQQILGQGPKLLIQFQNNGVVDDSQLPKDRFSAERLKGVDSTLKIQPAKLEDSAVYLCASSLGAGYTGELFFGEGSRLTVL.

The chain has TRBV6-5 and TRBJ2-5, with D perhaps matching TRBD2 (6 bases). This CDR3 is 13 amino acids long. Germline values: CDR1 MNHEY, CDR2 SVGAGI. Trimming took off 8 bases at V and 1 base at J, with 11 bases between the two ends. The CDR3 DNA reads as TGTGCCAGCCGTCGGGGGTTCCAAGAGACCCAGTACTTC. Translation gives CASRRGFQETQYF.